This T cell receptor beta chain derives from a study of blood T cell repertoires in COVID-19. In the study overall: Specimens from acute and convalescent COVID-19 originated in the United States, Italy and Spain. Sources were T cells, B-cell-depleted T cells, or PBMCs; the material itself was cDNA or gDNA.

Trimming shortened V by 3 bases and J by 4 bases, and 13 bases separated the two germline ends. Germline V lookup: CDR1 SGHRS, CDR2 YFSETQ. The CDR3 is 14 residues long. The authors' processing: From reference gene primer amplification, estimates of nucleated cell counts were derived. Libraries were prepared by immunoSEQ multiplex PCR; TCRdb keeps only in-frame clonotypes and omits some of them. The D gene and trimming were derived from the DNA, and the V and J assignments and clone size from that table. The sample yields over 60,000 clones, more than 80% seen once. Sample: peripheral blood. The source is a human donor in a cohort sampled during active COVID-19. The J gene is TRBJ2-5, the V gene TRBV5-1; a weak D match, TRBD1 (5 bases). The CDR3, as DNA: TGCGCCAGCAGCTCCTCTGGGGCCGGAGAGACCCAGTACTTC. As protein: CASSSSGAGETQYF.